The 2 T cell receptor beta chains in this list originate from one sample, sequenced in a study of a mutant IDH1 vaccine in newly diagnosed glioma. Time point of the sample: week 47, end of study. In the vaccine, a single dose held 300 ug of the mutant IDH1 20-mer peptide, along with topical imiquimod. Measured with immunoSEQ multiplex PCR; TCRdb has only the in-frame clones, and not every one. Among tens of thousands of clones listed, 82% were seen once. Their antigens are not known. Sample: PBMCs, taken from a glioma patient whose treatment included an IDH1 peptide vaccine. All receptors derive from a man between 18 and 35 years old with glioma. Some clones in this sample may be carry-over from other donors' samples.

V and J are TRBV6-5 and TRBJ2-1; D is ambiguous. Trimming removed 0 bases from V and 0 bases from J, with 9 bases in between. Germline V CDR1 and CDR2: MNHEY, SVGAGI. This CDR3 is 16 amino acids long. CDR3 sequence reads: CASSYSGSSSYNEQFF. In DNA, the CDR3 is TGTGCCAGCAGTTACTCGGGATCGAGCTCCTACAATGAGCAGTTCTTC.

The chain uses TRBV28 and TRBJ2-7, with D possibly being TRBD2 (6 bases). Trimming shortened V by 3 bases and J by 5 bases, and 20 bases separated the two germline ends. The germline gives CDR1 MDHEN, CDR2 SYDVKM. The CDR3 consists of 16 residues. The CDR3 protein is CASSLGVFGTPHEQYF. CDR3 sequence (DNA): TGTGCCAGCAGTTTGGGAGTTTTTGGGACTCCGCACGAGCAGTACTTC.